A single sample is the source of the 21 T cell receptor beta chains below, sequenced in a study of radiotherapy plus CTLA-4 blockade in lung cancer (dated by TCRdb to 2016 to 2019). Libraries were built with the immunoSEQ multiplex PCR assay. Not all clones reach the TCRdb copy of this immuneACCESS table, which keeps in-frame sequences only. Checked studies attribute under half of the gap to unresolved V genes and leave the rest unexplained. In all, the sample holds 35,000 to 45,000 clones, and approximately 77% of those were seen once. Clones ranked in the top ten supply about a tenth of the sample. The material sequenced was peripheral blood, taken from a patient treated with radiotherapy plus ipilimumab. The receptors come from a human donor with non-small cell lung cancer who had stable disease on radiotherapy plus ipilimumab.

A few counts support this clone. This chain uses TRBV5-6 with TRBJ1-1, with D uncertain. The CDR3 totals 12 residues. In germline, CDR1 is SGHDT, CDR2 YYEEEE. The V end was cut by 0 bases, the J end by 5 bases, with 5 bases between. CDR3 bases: TGTGCCAGCAGCTTGGCCGTAACTGAAGCTTTCTTT. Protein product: CASSLAVTEAFF.

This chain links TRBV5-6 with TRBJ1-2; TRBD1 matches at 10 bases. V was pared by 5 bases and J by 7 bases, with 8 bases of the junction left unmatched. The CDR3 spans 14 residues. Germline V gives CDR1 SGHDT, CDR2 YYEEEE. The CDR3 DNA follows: TGTGCCAGCAGTCCGGACAGGGGGATAGGTGGCTACACCTTC. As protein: CASSPDRGIGGYTF.

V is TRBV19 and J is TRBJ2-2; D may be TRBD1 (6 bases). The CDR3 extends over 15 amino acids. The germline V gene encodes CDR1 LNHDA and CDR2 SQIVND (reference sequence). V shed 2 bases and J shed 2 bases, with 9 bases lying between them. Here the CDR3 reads CASSIIGTNTGELFF. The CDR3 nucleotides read TGTGCCAGTAGTATAATCGGGACAAACACCGGGGAGCTGTTTTTT.

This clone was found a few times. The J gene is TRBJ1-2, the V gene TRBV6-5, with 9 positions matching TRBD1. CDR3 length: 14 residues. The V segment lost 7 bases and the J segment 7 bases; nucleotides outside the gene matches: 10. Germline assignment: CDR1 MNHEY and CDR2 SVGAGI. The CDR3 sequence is CASKPPGQGSGYTF. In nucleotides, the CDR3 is TGTGCCAGCAAACCACCGGGACAGGGATCTGGCTACACCTTC.

In DNA form, the CDR3 reads TGTGCCACCAGCAGAGCAGGGCAGGGTGTGAACGAGCAGTACTTC. Translating gives CATSRAGQGVNEQYF. This chain connects TRBV15 to TRBJ2-7; TRBD1 is a possible D gene (5 bases). The CDR3 spans 15 residues. Germline V gene sequence: CDR1 LNHNV, CDR2 YYDKDF (reference sequence). V was clipped by 1 base and J by 5 bases, with 15 bases between them. Full variable domain (rest looked up from reference TRBV15 and TRBJ2-7): DAMVIQNPRYQVTQFGKPVTLSCSQTLNHNVMYWYQQKSSQAPKLLFHYYDKDFNNEADTPDNFQSRRPNTSFCFLDIRSPGLGDTAMYLCATSRAGQGVNEQYFGPGTRLTVT.

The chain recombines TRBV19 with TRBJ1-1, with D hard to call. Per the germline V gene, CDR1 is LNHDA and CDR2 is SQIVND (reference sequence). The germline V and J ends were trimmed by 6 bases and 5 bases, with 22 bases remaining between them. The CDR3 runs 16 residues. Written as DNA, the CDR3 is TGTGCCAGTAGCAGAACCAAGCGGGGTGTTTGGACTGAAGCTTTCTTT. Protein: CASSRTKRGVWTEAFF.

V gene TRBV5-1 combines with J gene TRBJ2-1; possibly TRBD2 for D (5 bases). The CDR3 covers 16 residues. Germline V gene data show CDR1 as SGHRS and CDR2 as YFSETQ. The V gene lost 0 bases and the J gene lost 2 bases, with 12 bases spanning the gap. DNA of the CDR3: TGCGCCAGCAGCTTGGACGCGGGCCAGACCTACAATGAGCAGTTCTTC. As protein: CASSLDAGQTYNEQFF.

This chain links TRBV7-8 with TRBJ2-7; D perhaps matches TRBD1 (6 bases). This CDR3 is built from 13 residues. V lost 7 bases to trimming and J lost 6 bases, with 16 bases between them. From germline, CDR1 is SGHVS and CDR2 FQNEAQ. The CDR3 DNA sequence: TGTGCCAGCAAAGGGGGAACCCATGGCGAGCAGTACTTC. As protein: CASKGGTHGEQYF.

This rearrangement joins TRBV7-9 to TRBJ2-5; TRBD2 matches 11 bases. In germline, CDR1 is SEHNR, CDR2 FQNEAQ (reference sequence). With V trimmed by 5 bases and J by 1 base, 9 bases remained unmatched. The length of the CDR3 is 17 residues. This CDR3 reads CASSRRTSGGSQETQYF. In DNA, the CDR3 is TGTGCCAGCAGCCGTCGCACTAGCGGGGGAAGCCAAGAGACCCAGTACTTC. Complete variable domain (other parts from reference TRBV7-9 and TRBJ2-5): DTGVSQNPRHKITKRGQNVTFRCDPISEHNRLYWYRQTLGQGPEFLTYFQNEAQLEKSRLLSDRFSAERPKGSFSTLEIQRTEQGDSAMYLCASSRRTSGGSQETQYFGPGTRLLVL.

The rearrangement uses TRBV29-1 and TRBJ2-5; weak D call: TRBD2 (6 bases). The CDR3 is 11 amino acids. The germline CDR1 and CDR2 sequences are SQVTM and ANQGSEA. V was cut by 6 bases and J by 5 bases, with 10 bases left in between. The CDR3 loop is CSVGGLETQYF. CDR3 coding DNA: TGCAGCGTGGGGGGACTGGAGACCCAGTACTTC.

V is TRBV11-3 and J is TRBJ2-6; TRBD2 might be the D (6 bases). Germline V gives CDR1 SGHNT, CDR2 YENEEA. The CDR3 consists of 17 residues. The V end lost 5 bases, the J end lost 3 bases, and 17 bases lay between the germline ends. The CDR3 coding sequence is TGTGCCAGCAGCCCAGAGGGGACTTCAAGTGGGGCCAACGTCCTGACTTTC. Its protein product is CASSPEGTSSGANVLTF.

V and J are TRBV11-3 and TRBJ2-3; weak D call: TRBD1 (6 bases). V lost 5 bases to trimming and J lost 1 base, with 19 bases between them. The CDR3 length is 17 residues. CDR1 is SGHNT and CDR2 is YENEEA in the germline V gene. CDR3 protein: CASSLRGGGAGTDTQYF. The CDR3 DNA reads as TGTGCCAGCAGCCTCCGAGGTGGGGGCGCGGGCACAGATACGCAGTATTTT.

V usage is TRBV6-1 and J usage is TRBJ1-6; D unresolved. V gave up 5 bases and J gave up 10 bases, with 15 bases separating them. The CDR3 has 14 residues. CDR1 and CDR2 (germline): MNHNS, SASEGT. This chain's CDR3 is CASSYDTPGSPLHF. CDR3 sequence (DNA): TGTGCCAGCAGTTATGACACCCCTGGCTCACCCCTCCACTTT.

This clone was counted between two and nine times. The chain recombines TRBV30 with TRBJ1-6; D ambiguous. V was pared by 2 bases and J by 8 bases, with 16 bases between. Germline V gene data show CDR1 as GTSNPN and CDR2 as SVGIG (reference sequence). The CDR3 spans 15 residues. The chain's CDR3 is CAWSLSVHGDSPLHF. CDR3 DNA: TGTGCCTGGAGTTTGTCAGTCCATGGAGATTCACCCCTCCACTTT. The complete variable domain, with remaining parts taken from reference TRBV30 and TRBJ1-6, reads SQTIHQWPATLVQPVGSPLSLECTVEGTSNPNLYWYRQAAGRGLQLLFYSVGIGQISSEVPQNLSASRPQDRQFILSSKKLLLSDSGFYLCAWSLSVHGDSPLHFGNGTRLTVT.

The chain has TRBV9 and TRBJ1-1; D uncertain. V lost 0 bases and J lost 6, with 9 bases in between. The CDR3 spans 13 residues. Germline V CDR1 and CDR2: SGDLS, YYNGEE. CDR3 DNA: TGTGCCAGCAGCGTAGACGGCAGCGCTGAAGCTTTCTTT. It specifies CASSVDGSAEAFF.

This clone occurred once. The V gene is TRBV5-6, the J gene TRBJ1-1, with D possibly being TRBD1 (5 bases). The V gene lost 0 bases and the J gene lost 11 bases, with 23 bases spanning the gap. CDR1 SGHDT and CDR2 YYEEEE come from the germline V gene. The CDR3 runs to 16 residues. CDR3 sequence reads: CASSLDSSIWGPSAFF. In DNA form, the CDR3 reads TGTGCCAGCAGCTTGGACAGTTCGATCTGGGGCCCAAGCGCTTTCTTT.

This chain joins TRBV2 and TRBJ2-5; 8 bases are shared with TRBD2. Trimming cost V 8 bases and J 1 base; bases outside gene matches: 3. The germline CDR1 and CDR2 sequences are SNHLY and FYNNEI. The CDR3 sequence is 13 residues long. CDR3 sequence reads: CASSRGGQETQYF. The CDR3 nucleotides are TGTGCCAGCTCCCGGGGGGGCCAAGAGACCCAGTACTTC.

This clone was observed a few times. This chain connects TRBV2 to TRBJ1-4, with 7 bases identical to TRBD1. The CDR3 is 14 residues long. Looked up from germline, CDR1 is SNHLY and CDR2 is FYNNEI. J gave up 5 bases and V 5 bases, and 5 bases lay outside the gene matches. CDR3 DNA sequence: TGTGCCAGCAGTTCGACAGGGAACAATGAAAAACTGTTTTTT. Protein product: CASSSTGNNEKLFF.

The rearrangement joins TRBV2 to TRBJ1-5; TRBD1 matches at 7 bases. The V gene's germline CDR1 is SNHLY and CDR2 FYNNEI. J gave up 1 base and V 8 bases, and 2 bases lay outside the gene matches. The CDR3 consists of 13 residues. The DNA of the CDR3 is TGTGCCAGCCGGGACAGAAGCAATCAGCCCCAGCATTTT. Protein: CASRDRSNQPQHF.

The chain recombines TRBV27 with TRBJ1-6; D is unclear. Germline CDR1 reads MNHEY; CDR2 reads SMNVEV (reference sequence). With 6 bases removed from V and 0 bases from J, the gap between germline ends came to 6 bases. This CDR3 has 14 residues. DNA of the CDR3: TGTGCCAGCAGCCCTATCTCCTATAATTCACCCCTCCACTTT. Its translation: CASSPISYNSPLHF.

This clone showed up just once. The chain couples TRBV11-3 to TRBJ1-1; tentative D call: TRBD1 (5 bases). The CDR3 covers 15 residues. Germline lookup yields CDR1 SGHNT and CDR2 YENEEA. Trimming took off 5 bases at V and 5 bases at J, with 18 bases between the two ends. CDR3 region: CASSPRTQGVTEAFF. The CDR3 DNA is TGTGCCAGCAGCCCGCGGACACAAGGGGTTACTGAAGCTTTCTTT.